These 21 T cell receptor beta chains share one sample of origin, sequenced in a study of tumor-infiltrating lymphocytes in primary liver carcinoma. The researchers produced TCR beta cDNA from approximately 540 ng total RNA with a constant-region primer. Investigators got TCR beta libraries out of three nested multiplex PCR rounds, done with slightly modified ARM-PCR. Amplification in the first two PCR rounds was performed using TRBV1-TRBV30 forward primers and a C-beta reverse primer for roughly 9 cycles each. TCRdb redid the calling of the multiplex PCR reads with MiXCR, one entry per CDR3 protein. The table records about 200,000 distinct CDR3 sequences, less than 75% of them present only once. Germline DNA was also extracted, and blood RNA derived from unsorted whole blood. The material sequenced was peripheral blood. Every receptor here comes from an older woman with primary liver carcinoma and hepatitis B virus infection.

Worth noting for this clonotype: The junction departs from germline at one end; a sequencing error may be responsible. This chain uses TRBV6-1 with TRBJ1-1, with no clear D. This CDR3 is 14 amino acids long. Looked up from germline, CDR1 is MNHNS and CDR2 is SASEGT. CDR3 protein: CAGRSSGSFTEAFF. The CDR3 bases are TGTGCCGGCAGGTCTTCGGGGAGCTTCACTGAAGCTTTCTTT.

Of note for this clonotype: One junction end disagrees with the germline gene, perhaps due to a read error. The chain joins TRBV7-9 to TRBJ1-4; TRBD1 is a possible D gene (6 bases). CDR1 and CDR2 from the germline V gene are SEHNR and FQNEAQ (reference sequence). The CDR3 is 14 amino acids. This chain's CDR3 is CASSLGATDEKLFF. Here the CDR3 DNA reads TGTGCCAGCAGCTTGGGGGCAACTGATGAAAAACTGTTTTTT.

In regard to this clonotype: No conserved phenylalanine or tryptophan is present at the end of the CDR3, so a read error is the likely explanation. V usage is TRBV29-1 and J usage is TRBJ2-7; D perhaps matches TRBD2 (7 bases). The V gene lost 4 bases and the J gene lost 4 bases, with 17 bases spanning the gap. CDR3 length equals 14 residues. Germline CDR1 SQVTM, CDR2 ANQGSEA. The CDR3 protein is CSVGAGASGYEQYL. In DNA form, the CDR3 reads TGCAGCGTTGGTGCGGGGGCGTCAGGGTACGAGCAGTACCTC.

This clonotype was detected only a few times. The J gene is TRBJ2-1, the V gene TRBV30; 7 bases map to TRBD2. CDR3 length equals 15 residues. J lost 0 bases, V lost 2 bases, and 4 bases had no gene match. Germline V gene data show CDR1 as GTSNPN and CDR2 as SVGIG (reference sequence). Written as DNA, the CDR3 is TGTGCCTGGAGTACGGGACTAACCTCCTACAATGAGCAGTTCTTC. The encoded protein is CAWSTGLTSYNEQFF.

Concerning this clonotype itself: The junction departs from germline at one end; a sequencing error may be responsible. The chain uses TRBV11-3 and TRBJ2-2, with 8 bases fitting TRBD1. The CDR3 has 15 amino acids. Germline V gene lookup returns CDR1 SGHNT and CDR2 YENEEA. The CDR3 loop reads CASSQGACSTGEPFF. The DNA of the CDR3 is TGTGCCAGCAGCCAGGGGGCTTGCAGCACCGGGGAGCCGTTTTTT.

About this clonotype: This clone may be a read error of a much larger clone one base away. The V gene is TRBV6-1, the J gene TRBJ2-7, with 7 nucleotides matching TRBD1. The germline gives CDR1 MNHNS, CDR2 SASEGT. The CDR3 runs to 15 residues. CDR3 bases: TGTGTCAGCAGTGCCTCTCGTTACAGGGGATACGAGCAGTACTTC. Protein product: CVSSASRYRGYEQYF.

In its sample, this clonotype was seen once. The junction departs from germline at one end; a sequencing error may be responsible. The V gene is TRBV29-1, the J gene TRBJ1-2, with a tentative D call TRBD1 (6 bases). CDR1 is SQVTM, CDR2 ANQGSEA, per germline. This CDR3 is built from 12 residues. The DNA of the CDR3 is TGTAGCGTTCGGACAGAAGACACCGGCTACACCTTC. Protein: CSVRTEDTGYTF.

Notes on this clonotype: Mismatch with germline at one junction end may stem from a read error. This sequence joins TRBV5-4 and TRBJ2-7, with 7 positions matching TRBD1. This CDR3 has 14 amino acids. CDR1 and CDR2 from the germline V gene are SGHNT and YYREEE (reference sequence). DNA of the CDR3: TGTGCCAGCAACACCGGGACAGTCCCCTACAAGCAGTACTTC. It translates to CASNTGTVPYKQYF.

This clonotype has at least ten counts. The chain is built from TRBV10-3 and TRBJ2-7; D unclear. This CDR3 has 12 residues. Germline V gives CDR1 ENHRY, CDR2 SYGVKD. V gave up 3 bases and J gave up 7 bases, with 10 bases separating them. The CDR3 nucleotides read TGTGCCATCAGTGAAGCCGGGCAAGAGCAGTACTTC. Its translation is CAISEAGQEQYF.

The J gene is TRBJ2-1, the V gene TRBV29-1; tentatively, D is TRBD2 (6 bases). Looked up from germline, CDR1 is SQVTM and CDR2 is ANQGSEA. The CDR3 loop spans 13 amino acids. V lost 8 bases and J lost 4, with 15 bases in between. The CDR3 nucleotides are TGCAGCACCGGAGACGGGGGATACAATGAGCAGTTCTTC. This codes for CSTGDGGYNEQFF.

Comments on this clonotype: Since the CDR3 does not end with the conserved phenylalanine or tryptophan, this likely comes from a read error. This sequence joins TRBV6-2 or TRBV6-3 and TRBJ1-2; D uncertain. CDR3 size: 13 residues. The V end was cut by 5 bases, the J end by 3 bases, with 10 bases between. CDR1 is MNHEY and CDR2 is SVGEGT in the germline V gene. The CDR3 loop reads CASSKDRDYGYTS. The CDR3 nucleotides read TGTGCCAGCAGTAAGGACCGTGACTATGGCTACACCTCC.

This sequence joins TRBV12-3 or TRBV12-4 and TRBJ2-3, with 7 bases that match TRBD2. There are 14 residues in the CDR3. Trimming cost V 5 bases and J 5 bases; bases outside gene matches: 7. This CDR3 reads CASSNKWEGDTQYF. CDR3 in DNA: TGTGCCAGCAGTAATAAGTGGGAGGGAGATACGCAGTATTTT.

On this clonotype: A much larger clone lies a single base off, so this may be a read error. The CDR3 protein is CSVVRVYNGYTF. Written as DNA, the CDR3 is TGCAGCGTTGTGCGGGTGTACAATGGCTACACCTTC. The chain combines TRBV29-1 with TRBJ1-2; D is ambiguous. Trimming took 4 bases from V and 6 from J, leaving 12 bases between them. This CDR3 spans 12 amino acids. CDR1 SQVTM and CDR2 ANQGSEA come from the germline V gene. The complete variable domain, with remaining parts taken from reference TRBV29-1 and TRBJ1-2, reads SAVISQKPSRDICQRGTSLTIQCQVDSQVTMMFWYRQQPGQSLTLIATANQGSEATYESGFVIDKFPISRPNLTFSTLTVSNMSPEDSSIYLCSVVRVYNGYTFGSGTRLTVV.

The V and J genes are TRBV28 and TRBJ2-1; 8 nucleotides agree with TRBD2. Germline V gives CDR1 MDHEN, CDR2 SYDVKM. V trimming: 1 base; J trimming: 0 bases; junction bases outside the gene matches: 8. CDR3 length: 18 residues. As DNA, the CDR3 is TGTGCCAGCAGTTTATCCCCGGGACTAGGAAGCTCCTACAATGAGCAGTTCTTC. Translating it yields CASSLSPGLGSSYNEQFF.

Of note for this clonotype: A junction end diverges from the germline sequence, so it may reflect a read error. This chain joins TRBV11-3 and TRBJ1-1, with D unclear. The CDR3 is 14 residues long. Germline V CDR1 and CDR2: SGHNT, YENEEA. The CDR3 here is CASSHVRMNTEAFF. CDR3 nucleotides: TGTGCCAGCAGCCACGTACGGATGAACACTGAAGCTTTCTTC.

This rearrangement joins TRBV28 to TRBJ2-7; 7 bases map to TRBD1. The CDR3 length is 15 residues. Looked up from germline, CDR1 is MDHEN and CDR2 is SYDVKM. V shed 6 bases, J shed 2 bases, and the junction held 10 bases outside the gene matches. In DNA, the CDR3 is TGTGCCAGCAGGGACAACTGGGACAGACCCTACGAGCAGTACTTC. As protein: CASRDNWDRPYEQYF.

This chain joins TRBV19 and TRBJ1-1; 8 nucleotides line up with TRBD1. Germline V gene data show CDR1 as LNHDA and CDR2 as SQIVND (reference sequence). With V trimmed by 3 bases and J by 5 bases, 5 bases remained unmatched. The CDR3 has 14 residues. The CDR3 coding sequence is TGTGCCAGTAGTATCGGACAGGGTCGGACTGAAGCTTTCTTT. Translated, it gives CASSIGQGRTEAFF.

This clonotype was recorded at least ten times. The J gene is TRBJ2-1, the V gene TRBV11-2; D is unresolved. This CDR3 has 12 residues. The germline gives CDR1 SGHAT, CDR2 FQNNGV. Trimming removed 4 bases from V and 7 bases from J, with 8 bases in between. This CDR3 reads CASSSDRNEQFF. The CDR3 region has the DNA TGTGCCAGCAGCTCGGACCGAAATGAGCAGTTCTTC. Supplemented by reference TRBV11-2 and TRBJ2-1, the full variable domain reads EAGVAQSPRYKIIEKRQSVAFWCNPISGHATLYWYQQILGQGPKLLIQFQNNGVVDDSQLPKDRFSAERLKGVDSTLKIQPAKLEDSAVYLCASSSDRNEQFFGPGTRLTVL.

This sequence joins TRBV6-5 and TRBJ1-2; no clear D gene. CDR1 and CDR2 (germline): MNHEY, SVGAGI. The ends were cut back, 6 bases at V and 6 bases at J, with 14 bases in the middle. This CDR3 has 13 residues. The CDR3: CASSPTWVNGYTF. The DNA for the CDR3 is TGTGCCAGCAGCCCGACTTGGGTCAATGGCTACACCTTC.

This clonotype was observed once. Likely a read error: the CDR3 ends without its conserved phenylalanine or tryptophan. V and J are TRBV6-1 and TRBJ2-4; weak D call: TRBD1 (5 bases). V lost 6 bases, J lost 6 bases, and 15 bases lay in between. The CDR3 totals 14 residues. CDR1 is MNHNS, CDR2 SASEGT, per germline. The CDR3 coding sequence is TGTGCCAGCAGATCCCTGACAGCCTTAAACATTCAGTACCTC. Translating gives CASRSLTALNIQYL.

This rearrangement joins TRBV4-1 to TRBJ1-5; no clear D gene. CDR1 and CDR2 from the germline V gene are MGHRA and YSYEKL. This CDR3 region has 15 residues. The V and J ends lost 0 bases and 9 bases respectively, with 15 bases between them. This chain's CDR3 is CASSQDGVVGRPQHF. CDR3 coding DNA: TGCGCCAGCAGCCAAGACGGGGTGGTAGGTCGGCCCCAGCATTTT.